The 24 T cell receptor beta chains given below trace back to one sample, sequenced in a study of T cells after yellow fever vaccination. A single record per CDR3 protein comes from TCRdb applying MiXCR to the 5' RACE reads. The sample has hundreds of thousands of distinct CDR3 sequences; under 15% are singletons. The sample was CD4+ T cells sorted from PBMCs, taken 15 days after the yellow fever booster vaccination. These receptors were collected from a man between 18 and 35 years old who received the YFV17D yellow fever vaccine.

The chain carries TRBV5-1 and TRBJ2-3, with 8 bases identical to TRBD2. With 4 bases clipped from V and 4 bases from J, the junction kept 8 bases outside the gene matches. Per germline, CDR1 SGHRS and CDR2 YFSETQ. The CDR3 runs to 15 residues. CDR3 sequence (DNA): TGCGCCAGCAGCCCGGGGGGGTCGGGAGCAGATACGCAGTATTTT. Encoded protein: CASSPGGSGADTQYF. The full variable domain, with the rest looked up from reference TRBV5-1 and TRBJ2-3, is KAGVTQTPRYLIKTRGQQVTLSCSPISGHRSVSWYQQTPGQGLQFLFEYFSETQRNKGNFPGRFSGRQFSNSRSEMNVSTLELGDSALYLCASSPGGSGADTQYFGPGTRLTVL.

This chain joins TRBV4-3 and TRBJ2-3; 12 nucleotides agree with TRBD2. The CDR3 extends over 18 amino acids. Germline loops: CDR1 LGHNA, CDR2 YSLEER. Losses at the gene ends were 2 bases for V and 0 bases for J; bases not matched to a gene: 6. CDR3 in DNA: TGCGCCAGCAGCCAAAAACTAGCGGGGGGCTTTAGCACAGATACGCAGTATTTT. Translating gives CASSQKLAGGFSTDTQYF.

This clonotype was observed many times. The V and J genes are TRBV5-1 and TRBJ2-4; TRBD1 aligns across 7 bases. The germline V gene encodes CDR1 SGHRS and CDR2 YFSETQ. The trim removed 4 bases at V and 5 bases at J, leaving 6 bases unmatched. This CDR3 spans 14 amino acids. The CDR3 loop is CASSRYGQENIQYF. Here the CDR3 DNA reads TGCGCCAGCAGCCGCTATGGACAGGAAAACATTCAGTACTTC.

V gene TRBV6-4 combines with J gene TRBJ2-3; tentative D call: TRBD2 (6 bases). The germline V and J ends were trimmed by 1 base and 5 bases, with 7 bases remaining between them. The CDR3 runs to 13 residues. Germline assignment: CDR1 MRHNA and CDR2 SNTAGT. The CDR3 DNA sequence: TGTGCCAGCAGTGACTATAGCGGAGATACGCAGTATTTT. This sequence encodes CASSDYSGDTQYF.

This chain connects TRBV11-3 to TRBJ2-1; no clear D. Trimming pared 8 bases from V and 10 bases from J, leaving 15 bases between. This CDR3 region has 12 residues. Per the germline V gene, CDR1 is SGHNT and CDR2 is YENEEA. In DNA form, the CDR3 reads TGTGCCAGCGGACGGAACGTCGGGGAGCAGTTCTTC. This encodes CASGRNVGEQFF. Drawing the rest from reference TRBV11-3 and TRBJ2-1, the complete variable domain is EAGVVQSPRYKIIEKKQPVAFWCNPISGHNTLYWYLQNLGQGPELLIRYENEEAVDDSQLPKDRFSAERLKGVDSTLKIQPAELGDSAVYLCASGRNVGEQFFGPGTRLTVL.

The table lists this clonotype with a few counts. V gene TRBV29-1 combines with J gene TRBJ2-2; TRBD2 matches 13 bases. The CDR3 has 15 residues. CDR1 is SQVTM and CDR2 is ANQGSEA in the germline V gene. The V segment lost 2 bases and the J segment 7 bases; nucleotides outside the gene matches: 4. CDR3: CSVERTSGGSGELFF. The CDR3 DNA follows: TGCAGCGTTGAAAGGACTAGCGGGGGAAGCGGGGAGCTGTTTTTT.

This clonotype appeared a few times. CDR3 region: CASSSGGTSEETQYF. CDR3 sequence (DNA): TGTGCCAGCAGCTCAGGCGGGACTAGTGAAGAGACCCAGTACTTC. The V call is TRBV7-9, the J call TRBJ2-5, with 8 bases aligning to TRBD2. Trimming removed 4 bases from V and 3 bases from J; junction bases left unmatched: 7. This CDR3 comprises 15 residues. Germline lookup yields CDR1 SEHNR and CDR2 FQNEAQ (reference sequence).

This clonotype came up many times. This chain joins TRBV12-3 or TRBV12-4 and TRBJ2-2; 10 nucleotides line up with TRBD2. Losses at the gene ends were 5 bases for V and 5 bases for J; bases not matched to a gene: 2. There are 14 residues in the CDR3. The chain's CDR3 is CASSPGLATGELFF. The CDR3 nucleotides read TGTGCCAGCAGTCCGGGACTAGCGACCGGGGAGCTGTTTTTT.

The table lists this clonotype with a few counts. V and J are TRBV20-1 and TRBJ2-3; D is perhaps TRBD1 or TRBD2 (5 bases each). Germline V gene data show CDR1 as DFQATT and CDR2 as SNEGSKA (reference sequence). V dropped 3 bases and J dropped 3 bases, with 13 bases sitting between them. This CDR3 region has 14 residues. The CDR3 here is CSARRGSGTDTQYF. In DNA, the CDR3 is TGCAGTGCTAGGAGGGGCAGTGGGACAGATACGCAGTATTTT.

CDR3 coding DNA: TGTGCCAGCAGCCGCTCCGGGACAGGGGCCGAGCAGTACTTC. Its translation: CASSRSGTGAEQYF. This chain links TRBV4-2 with TRBJ2-7; 10 bases align to TRBD1. Germline CDR1 and CDR2: LGHNA and YNFKEQ. Losses at the gene ends were 4 bases for V and 6 bases for J; bases not matched to a gene: 6. This CDR3 region has 14 residues.

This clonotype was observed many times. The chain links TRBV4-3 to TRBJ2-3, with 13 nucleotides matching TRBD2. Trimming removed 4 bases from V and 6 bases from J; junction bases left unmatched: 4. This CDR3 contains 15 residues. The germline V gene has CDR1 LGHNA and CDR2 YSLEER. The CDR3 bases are TGCGCCAGCAGCCGCGGACTAGCGGGGGCGGATACGCAGTATTTT. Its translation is CASSRGLAGADTQYF.

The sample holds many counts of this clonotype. CDR3 nucleotides: TGTGCCAGCTCAAGGCAAACCGGGACAGGGGTGCGTGGCTACACCTTC. Protein sequence: CASSRQTGTGVRGYTF. The V and J genes are TRBV6-6 and TRBJ1-2, with TRBD1 identical over 10 bases. The length of the CDR3 is 16 residues. The germline V gene has CDR1 MNHNY and CDR2 SVGAGI (reference sequence). V lost 8 bases to trimming and J lost 7 bases; unmatched junction nucleotides: 16.

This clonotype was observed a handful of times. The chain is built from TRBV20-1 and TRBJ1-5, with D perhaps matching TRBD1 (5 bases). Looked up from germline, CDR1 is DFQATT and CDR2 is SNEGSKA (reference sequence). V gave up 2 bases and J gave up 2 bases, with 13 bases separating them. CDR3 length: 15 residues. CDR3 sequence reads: CSARFVGRGNQPQHF. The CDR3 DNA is TGCAGTGCTAGATTCGTCGGCAGGGGCAATCAGCCCCAGCATTTT.

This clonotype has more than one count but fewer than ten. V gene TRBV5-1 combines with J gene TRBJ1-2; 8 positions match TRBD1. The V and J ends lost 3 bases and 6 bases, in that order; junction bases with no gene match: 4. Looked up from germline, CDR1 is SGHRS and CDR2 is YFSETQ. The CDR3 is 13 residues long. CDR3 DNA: TGCGCCAGCAGCTACGGACAGGGAGATGGCTACACCTTC. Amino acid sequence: CASSYGQGDGYTF.

Written as DNA, the CDR3 is TGCAGTGCTGACAGGAATTCACCCCTCCACTTT. This encodes CSADRNSPLHF. The V and J genes are TRBV20-1 and TRBJ1-6, with D maybe TRBD1 (6 bases). CDR1 is DFQATT and CDR2 is SNEGSKA in the germline V gene (reference sequence). Trimming removed 5 bases at V and 7 bases at J, with 6 bases between. This CDR3 contains 11 residues.

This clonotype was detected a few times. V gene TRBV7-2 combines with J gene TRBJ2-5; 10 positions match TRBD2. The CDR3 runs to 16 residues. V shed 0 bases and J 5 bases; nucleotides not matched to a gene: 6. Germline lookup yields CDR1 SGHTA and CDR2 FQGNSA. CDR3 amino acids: CASSLAQLAGVETQYF. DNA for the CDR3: TGTGCCAGCAGCTTAGCGCAGCTAGCGGGGGTGGAGACCCAGTACTTC.

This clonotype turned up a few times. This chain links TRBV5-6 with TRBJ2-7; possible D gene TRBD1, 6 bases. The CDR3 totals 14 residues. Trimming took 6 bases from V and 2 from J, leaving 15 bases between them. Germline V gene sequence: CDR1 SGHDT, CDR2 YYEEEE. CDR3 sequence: CASNILDRPYEQYV. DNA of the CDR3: TGTGCCAGCAACATTCTTGACAGGCCCTACGAGCAGTACGTC.

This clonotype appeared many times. CDR3 coding DNA: TGCAGCGCTCCCCCCCCAGGCGGCGAGACCCAGTACTTC. Translation: CSAPPPGGETQYF. The rearrangement links TRBV29-1 to TRBJ2-5; D gene uncertain. Germline values: CDR1 SQVTM, CDR2 ANQGSEA. The V and J ends lost 7 bases and 5 bases respectively, with 17 bases between them. The CDR3 extends over 13 amino acids.

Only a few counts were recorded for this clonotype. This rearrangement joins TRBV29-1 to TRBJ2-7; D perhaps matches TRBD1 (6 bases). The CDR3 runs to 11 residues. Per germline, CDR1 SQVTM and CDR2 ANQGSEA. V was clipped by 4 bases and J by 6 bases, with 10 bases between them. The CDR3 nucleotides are TGCAGCGTTGCAGGGGCCTTCGAGCAGTACTTC. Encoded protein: CSVAGAFEQYF.

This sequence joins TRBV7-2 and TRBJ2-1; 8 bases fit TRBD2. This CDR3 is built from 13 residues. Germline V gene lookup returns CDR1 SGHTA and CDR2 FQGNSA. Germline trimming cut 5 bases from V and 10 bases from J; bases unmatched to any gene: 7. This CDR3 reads CASSLSGEGEQFF. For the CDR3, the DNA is TGTGCCAGCAGCCTTAGCGGGGAAGGCGAGCAGTTCTTC.

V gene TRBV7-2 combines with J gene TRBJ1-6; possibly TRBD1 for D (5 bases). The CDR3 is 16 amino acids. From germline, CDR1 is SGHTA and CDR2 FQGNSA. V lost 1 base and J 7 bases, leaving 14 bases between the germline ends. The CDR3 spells CASSLEVGGGNSPLHF. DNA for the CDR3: TGTGCCAGCAGCTTAGAAGTTGGGGGAGGGAATTCACCCCTCCACTTT.

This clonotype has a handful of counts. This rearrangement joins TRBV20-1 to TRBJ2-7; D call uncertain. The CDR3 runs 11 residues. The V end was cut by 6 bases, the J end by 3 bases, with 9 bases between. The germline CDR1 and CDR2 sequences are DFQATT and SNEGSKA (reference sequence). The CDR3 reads CSASTFYEQYF. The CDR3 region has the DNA TGCAGTGCCAGTACCTTCTACGAGCAGTACTTC.

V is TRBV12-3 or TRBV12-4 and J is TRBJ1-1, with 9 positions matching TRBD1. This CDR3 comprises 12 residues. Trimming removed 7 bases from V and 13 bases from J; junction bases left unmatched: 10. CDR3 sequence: CASTRGQGRGFF. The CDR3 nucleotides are TGTGCCAGCACCAGAGGACAGGGGAGGGGTTTCTTT.

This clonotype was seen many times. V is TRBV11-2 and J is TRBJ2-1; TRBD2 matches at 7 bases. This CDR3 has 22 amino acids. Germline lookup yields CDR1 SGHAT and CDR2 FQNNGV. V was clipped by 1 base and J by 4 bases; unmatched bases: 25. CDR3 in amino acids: CASSLGFKRWTSGPPEYNEQFF. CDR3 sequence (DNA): TGTGCCAGCAGCTTAGGCTTTAAGAGGTGGACTAGTGGCCCCCCGGAATACAATGAGCAGTTCTTC.